This TCR beta chain originates from a study of Graves' ophthalmopathy and Graves' hyperthyroidism. Investigators amplified TCR beta CDR3 regions from RNA transcripts. RT-PCR was first run with HTBI primers, then multiplex PCR in a second round. MiXCR, applied by TCRdb to the multiplex PCR reads, yields one record per CDR3 protein. The sample carries 300,000 or so distinct CDR3 sequences, roughly 15% recorded once. J was trimmed by 4 bases and V by 0 bases; bases with no gene match: 6. There are 15 residues in the CDR3. CDR1 is ENHRY and CDR2 is SYGVKD in the germline V gene. Worth noting for this clonotype: Its antigen is as yet unknown.

Out of around 9.4 ml of fresh peripheral blood, PBMCs were obtained. Whole-study findings and limits: Most thyroid-expanded clonotypes exceeding 0.001 frequency were also found in blood.

The receptor was isolated from an adult man with Graves' ophthalmopathy. This rearrangement joins TRBV10-3 to TRBJ2-7; 7 bases match TRBD2. The sample was peripheral blood. CDR3 nucleotides: TGTGCCATCAGTGAGTCTTACAGCGGGGCTTACGAGCAGTACTTC. Amino acids: CAISESYSGAYEQYF.